The 17 T cell receptor beta chains given below trace back to one sample, sequenced in a study of beta chain features in type 1 diabetes. Study outcomes and limitations: The study found moderately but significantly shorter TCRB CDR3s in all four CD4+ subsets of Type 1 diabetes patients.

Expressed TCRB transcripts were sequenced because the entire RNA isolate underwent reverse transcription. Produced via immunoSEQ multiplex PCR; TCRdb's table is partial and in-frame only. The table includes 200,000 to 300,000 clones, approximately 11% detected once. Antigens for these TCRs are unknown. What was sequenced was naive CD4+ T cells from blood. The receptors come from a man aged 25 to 40 with type 1 diabetes.

This clone has a handful of counts. The chain carries TRBV5-8 and TRBJ2-5; no clear D gene. The germline V gene has CDR1 SGHTS and CDR2 YDEGEE. Between the trimmed V and J ends, which lost 4 bases and 8 bases, there was a span of 6 bases. The CDR3 loop spans 10 amino acids. The DNA of the CDR3 is TGTGCCAGCAGCCCTGTCACCCAGTACTTC. Amino acid sequence: CASSPVTQYF.

The chain couples TRBV27 to TRBJ1-2; 11 positions match TRBD1. Germline-derived CDR1 and CDR2 are MNHEY and SMNVEV (reference sequence). The CDR3 loop spans 16 amino acids. The trim removed 5 bases at V and 7 bases at J, leaving 12 bases unmatched. CDR3 in DNA: TGTGCCAGCAGTCCCAGGACAGGGGGCATTTCAAGTGGCTACACCTTC. It translates to CASSPRTGGISSGYTF.

J is TRBJ2-5 and V is TRBV5-1; the match to TRBD1 covers 7 bases. Germline V gene lookup returns CDR1 SGHRS and CDR2 YFSETQ. Trimming at V came to 6 bases and at J to 0 bases, leaving 8 bases not matched to a gene. This CDR3 has 15 amino acids. CDR3 in DNA: TGCGCCAGCACTTGGACAGGCGGAAACCAAGAGACCCAGTACTTC. It specifies CASTWTGGNQETQYF.

The V gene is TRBV7-9, the J gene TRBJ1-1, with D perhaps TRBD1 (6 bases). Trimming cost V 6 bases and J 1 base, with 15 bases left between them. CDR1 is SEHNR and CDR2 is FQNEAQ in the germline V gene (reference sequence). The CDR3 runs to 15 residues. CDR3 bases: TGTGCCAGCAGAAAACTACAGGGCGGGAACACTGAAGCTTTCTTT. Protein sequence: CASRKLQGGNTEAFF.

The chain is built from TRBV2 and TRBJ2-1; D is ambiguous. The V gene lost 2 bases and the J gene lost 0 bases, with 8 bases spanning the gap. This CDR3 is built from 15 residues. Germline values: CDR1 SNHLY, CDR2 FYNNEI. CDR3 loop: CASSESLSSYNEQFF. The CDR3, as DNA: TGTGCCAGCAGTGAATCTCTAAGCTCCTACAATGAGCAGTTCTTC.

The CDR3 DNA sequence: TGCGCCAGCAGCCCTGACAGGCCGGCGGCTAATGAAAAACTGTTTTTT. It codes for CASSPDRPAANEKLFF. The gene calls are TRBV5-1 and TRBJ1-4; weak D call: TRBD1 (6 bases). Germline V gives CDR1 SGHRS, CDR2 YFSETQ. This CDR3 spans 16 amino acids. Trimming shortened V by 4 bases and J by 3 bases, and 16 bases separated the two germline ends.

This clone was detected a few times. CDR3 DNA: TGTGCCAGCAGCGGGACAGGAACTGAAGCTTTCTTT. Protein product: CASSGTGTEAFF. V and J are TRBV9 and TRBJ1-1; 7 bases are shared with TRBD1. Germline-derived CDR1 and CDR2 are SGDLS and YYNGEE. The CDR3 length is 12 residues. V dropped 3 bases and J dropped 5; count of bases not matched to a gene: 1.

The rearrangement joins TRBV7-2 to TRBJ2-5; no definite D call. Looked up from germline, CDR1 is SGHTA and CDR2 is FQGNSA. The CDR3 consists of 12 residues. The V gene lost 5 bases and the J gene lost 6 bases, with 10 bases spanning the gap. As DNA, the CDR3 is TGTGCCAGCAGCCTAGTGTTCAAGACCCAGTACTTC. Translating it yields CASSLVFKTQYF.

This clone was seen a few times. In DNA form, the CDR3 reads TGTGCCAGCTCACCGCTCGGTCAGGCTGACTATGGCTACACCTTC. Translation: CASSPLGQADYGYTF. The chain is built from TRBV18 and TRBJ1-2; D ambiguous. The CDR3 has 15 residues. Germline V lookup: CDR1 KGHSH, CDR2 LQKENI. V lost 3 bases to trimming and J lost 3 bases, with 14 bases between them.

J is TRBJ2-7 and V is TRBV7-6, with 7 bases fitting TRBD2. Germline V gives CDR1 SGHVS, CDR2 FNYEAQ. This CDR3 spans 16 amino acids. The junction had 7 bases not matched to a gene; V was cut back by 2 bases and J by 0 bases. CDR3 bases: TGTGCCAGCAGCTTATTTCAAGGGACTATCTCCTACGAGCAGTACTTC. Protein sequence: CASSLFQGTISYEQYF.

In this sample, this clone turned up a few times. V and J are TRBV7-9 and TRBJ2-7; 7 bases line up with TRBD2. The CDR3 runs to 16 residues. The V segment lost 1 base and the J segment 3 bases; nucleotides outside the gene matches: 9. The germline gives CDR1 SEHNR, CDR2 FQNEAQ (reference sequence). CDR3 region: CASSLVGRGYYYEQYF. The CDR3 region has the DNA TGTGCCAGCAGCTTAGTAGGGCGGGGGTATTACTACGAGCAGTACTTC. Full variable domain (remainder filled in from reference TRBV7-9 and TRBJ2-7): DTGVSQNPRHKITKRGQNVTFRCDPISEHNRLYWYRQTLGQGPEFLTYFQNEAQLEKSRLLSDRFSAERPKGSFSTLEIQRTEQGDSAMYLCASSLVGRGYYYEQYFGPGTRLTVT.

V and J are TRBV7-3 and TRBJ2-5, with 15 bases that match TRBD2. CDR1 is SGHTA and CDR2 is FQGTGA in the germline V gene. The CDR3 covers 17 residues. Trimming cost V 4 bases and J 0 bases; bases outside gene matches: 3. The CDR3, as DNA: TGTGCCAGCAGCTCTGGACTAGCGGGGGGGTACCAAGAGACCCAGTACTTC. Its translation: CASSSGLAGGYQETQYF.

This clone has just a few counts. The chain carries TRBV7-2 and TRBJ2-3, with D perhaps TRBD2 (5 bases). The V end was cut by 4 bases, the J end by 2 bases, with 10 bases between. This CDR3 comprises 14 residues. Germline V gene sequence: CDR1 SGHTA, CDR2 FQGNSA. CDR3: CASSSTGFTDTQYF. For the CDR3, the DNA is TGTGCCAGCAGCTCCACGGGGTTCACAGATACGCAGTATTTT.

In this sample, this clone turned up a few times. The rearrangement links TRBV29-1 to TRBJ1-1; D remains unclear. Trimming stripped 4 bases from V and 0 bases from J, with 9 bases between. The CDR3 is 13 residues long. Per the germline V gene, CDR1 is SQVTM and CDR2 is ANQGSEA. The CDR3 region has the DNA TGCAGCGTTGGTGAACTTATGAACACTGAAGCTTTCTTT. This encodes CSVGELMNTEAFF.

The table lists this clone with a few counts. The chain is built from TRBV14 and TRBJ1-5; 7 bases map to TRBD1. The CDR3 is made up of 17 amino acids. The trim removed 5 bases at V and 7 bases at J, leaving 17 bases unmatched. Germline CDR1 reads SGHDN; CDR2 reads FVKESK. The CDR3 sequence: CASSNRGGTEKKQPQHF. For the CDR3, the DNA is TGTGCCAGCAGCAACAGGGGCGGGACAGAAAAGAAACAGCCCCAGCATTTT.

This clone was picked up a small number of times. One junction end disagrees with the germline gene, perhaps due to a read error. This chain connects TRBV7-7 to TRBJ2-3; the match to TRBD2 covers 10 bases. CDR1 is SSHAT and CDR2 is FNYEAQ in the germline V gene (reference sequence). The CDR3 sequence is 15 residues long. The CDR3 region is CASSPGLASTDTQYF. The CDR3 region has the DNA TGTGCTAGCAGCCCGGGACTAGCGAGCACAGATACGCAGTATTTT.

There are a few counts of this clone. The V call is TRBV30, the J call TRBJ1-2; 8 nucleotides agree with TRBD1. The CDR3 consists of 13 residues. V lost 2 bases, J lost 9 bases, and 8 bases stayed unmatched. CDR1 is GTSNPN and CDR2 is SVGIG in the germline V gene (reference sequence). For the CDR3, the DNA is TGTGCCTGGAGTCCCTGGACAGGGCGGCGCTACACCTTC. It translates to CAWSPWTGRRYTF.